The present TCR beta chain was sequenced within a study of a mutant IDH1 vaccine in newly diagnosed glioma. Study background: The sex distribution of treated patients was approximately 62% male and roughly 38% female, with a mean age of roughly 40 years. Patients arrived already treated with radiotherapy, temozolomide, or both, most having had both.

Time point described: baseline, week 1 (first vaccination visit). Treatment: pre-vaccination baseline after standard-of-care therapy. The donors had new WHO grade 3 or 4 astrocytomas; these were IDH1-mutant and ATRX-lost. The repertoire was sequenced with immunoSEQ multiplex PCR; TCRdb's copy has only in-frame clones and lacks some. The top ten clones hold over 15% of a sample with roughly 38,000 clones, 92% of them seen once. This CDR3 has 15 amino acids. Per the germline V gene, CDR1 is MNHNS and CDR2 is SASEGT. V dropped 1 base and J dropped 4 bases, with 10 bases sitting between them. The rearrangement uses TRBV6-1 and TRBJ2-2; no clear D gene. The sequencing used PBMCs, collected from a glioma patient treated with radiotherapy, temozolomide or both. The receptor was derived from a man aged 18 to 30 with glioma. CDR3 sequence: CASSEDSRGTGELFF. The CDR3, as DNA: TGTGCCAGCAGTGAAGATTCACGCGGCACCGGGGAGCTGTTTTTT.